This is a list of T cell receptor beta chains from one sample in a study of blood T cells in healthy people across ages. A single record per CDR3 protein comes from TCRdb applying MiXCR to the 5' RACE reads. Of more than 900,000 distinct CDR3 sequences in the sample, almost 25% are singletons; the top ten hold 0.65% to 0.95%. Separately, the same data were catalogued under a study of T cells of mothers and their children.

Input material: blood. These receptors were collected from a girl between 2 and 10 years old in good health. The CDR3 runs from the conserved cysteine through the conserved F or W. A D gene is named only where the DNA matches it firmly. Size is omitted from some rows. Given values are once, few, many or a class for expanded clones.

V gene: TRBV7-2; D gene: TRBD1; CDR3 length: 17; J gene: TRBJ2-4; clone size: many; CDR3 DNA: TGTGCCAGCAGCTTACTCCCGGACAGGGTGGCCAAAAACATTCAGTACTTC; CDR3 protein: CASSLLPDRVAKNIQYF
V gene: TRBV13; D gene: TRBD2; CDR3 length: 18; J gene: TRBJ2-3; clone size: few; CDR3 DNA: TGTGCCAGCAGCTTTCCCAGCGGGGGGCGAGCGAGCACAGATACGCAGTATTTT; CDR3 protein: CASSFPSGGRASTDTQYF
V gene: TRBV12-3/TRBV12-4; D gene: .; CDR3 length: 15; J gene: TRBJ1-4; clone size: few; CDR3 DNA: TGTGCCAGCAGCCCCGCTCGGGTGTCGGAAGAAAAACTGTTTTTT; CDR3 protein: CASSPARVSEEKLFF
V gene: TRBV6-6; D gene: TRBD2; CDR3 length: 13; J gene: TRBJ2-7; clone size: .; CDR3 DNA: TGTGCCAGCAGTTACGGGAGGGTAGCCGAGCAGTACTTC; CDR3 protein: CASSYGRVAEQYF
V gene: TRBV6-4; D gene: .; CDR3 length: 13; J gene: TRBJ2-1; clone size: few; CDR3 DNA: TGTGCCAGCATAATAGATAACTACAATGAGCAGTTCTTC; CDR3 protein: CASIIDNYNEQFF
V gene: TRBV9; D gene: .; CDR3 length: 15; J gene: TRBJ2-2; clone size: few; CDR3 DNA: TGTGCCAGCAGCGTAGGCGGGACCAACACCGGGGAGCTGTTTTTT; CDR3 protein: CASSVGGTNTGELFF
V gene: TRBV20-1; D gene: TRBD1; CDR3 length: 19; J gene: TRBJ2-3; clone size: .; CDR3 DNA: TGCAGTGCTAGAAAGGGCCCGGGACAGGGCGCGGGGCCGCCGGATACGCAGTATTTT; CDR3 protein: CSARKGPGQGAGPPDTQYF
V gene: TRBV20-1; D gene: TRBD2; CDR3 length: 15; J gene: TRBJ2-7; clone size: once; CDR3 DNA: TGCAGTGCTAGACTAGCGGGAGGGCTCTCCTACGAGCAGTACTTC; CDR3 protein: CSARLAGGLSYEQYF
V gene: TRBV27; D gene: .; CDR3 length: 12; J gene: TRBJ2-7; clone size: .; CDR3 DNA: TGTGCCAGCAGTTCCAAGGGATACGAGCAGTACTTC; CDR3 protein: CASSSKGYEQYF
V gene: TRBV27; D gene: .; CDR3 length: 11; J gene: TRBJ2-1; clone size: few; CDR3 DNA: TGTGCCAGCAGTGTCTTTGGGGAGCAGTTCTTC; CDR3 protein: CASSVFGEQFF
V gene: TRBV6-1; D gene: .; CDR3 length: 13; J gene: TRBJ2-7; clone size: .; CDR3 DNA: TGTGCCAGCTCCACGTACGACTCCTACGAGCAGTACTTC; CDR3 protein: CASSTYDSYEQYF
V gene: TRBV10-3; D gene: .; CDR3 length: 15; J gene: TRBJ2-3; clone size: .; CDR3 DNA: TGTGCCACCAGTGACTTTTCCCTAGGAACAGATACGCAGTATTTT; CDR3 protein: CATSDFSLGTDTQYF
V gene: TRBV28; D gene: TRBD2; CDR3 length: 13; J gene: TRBJ2-5; clone size: many; CDR3 DNA: TGTGCCAGCAGCGGGGGGAGGCAAGAGACCCAGTACTTC; CDR3 protein: CASSGGRQETQYF
V gene: TRBV14; D gene: .; CDR3 length: 13; J gene: TRBJ2-5; clone size: .; CDR3 DNA: TGTGCCAGCAGTTTGGGATACTCCTACGGGCAGTACTTC; CDR3 protein: CASSLGYSYGQYF
V gene: TRBV28; D gene: .; CDR3 length: 12; J gene: TRBJ1-2; clone size: few; CDR3 DNA: TGTGCCAGCAAAACCCTTTGGTATGGCTACACCTTC; CDR3 protein: CASKTLWYGYTF
V gene: TRBV27; D gene: .; CDR3 length: 13; J gene: TRBJ1-5; clone size: .; CDR3 DNA: TGTGCCAGCAGCAGGACTAGCAATCAGCCCCAGCATTTT; CDR3 protein: CASSRTSNQPQHF
V gene: TRBV7-8; D gene: .; CDR3 length: 16; J gene: TRBJ1-1; clone size: few; CDR3 DNA: TGTGCCAGCAGCTCCCAGCTAGTTTCCGCCGGCTCTGAAGCTTTCTTT; CDR3 protein: CASSSQLVSAGSEAFF
V gene: TRBV7-8; D gene: .; CDR3 length: 13; J gene: TRBJ2-7; clone size: few; CDR3 DNA: TGTGCCAGCAGCCTCGAGGGACGTTGGGAGCAGTACTTC; CDR3 protein: CASSLEGRWEQYF
V gene: TRBV7-9; D gene: .; CDR3 length: 14; J gene: TRBJ2-5; clone size: .; CDR3 DNA: TGTGCCAGCAGCTCGACGGAGGGCCGGGAGACCCAGTACTTC; CDR3 protein: CASSSTEGRETQYF
V gene: TRBV7-9; D gene: .; CDR3 length: 16; J gene: TRBJ2-2; clone size: .; CDR3 DNA: TGTGCCAGCAGCTTAGCCACAGCATGGTCTGACGGGGAGCTGTTTTTT; CDR3 protein: CASSLATAWSDGELFF
V gene: TRBV7-9; D gene: .; CDR3 length: 16; J gene: TRBJ1-2; clone size: .; CDR3 DNA: TGTGCCAGCAGCTTAGATGGTTCCAGGGGCCCCTATGGCTACACCTTC; CDR3 protein: CASSLDGSRGPYGYTF
V gene: TRBV28; D gene: .; CDR3 length: 15; J gene: TRBJ1-5; clone size: .; CDR3 DNA: TGTGCCAGCAGTTCCCCAAGCGGGAGCGCTAAGCCCCAGCATTTT; CDR3 protein: CASSSPSGSAKPQHF
V gene: TRBV28; D gene: TRBD2; CDR3 length: 15; J gene: TRBJ2-7; clone size: .; CDR3 DNA: TGTGCCAGCAGCGTGGCTAGCGGGAGCTGGTACGAGCAGTACTTC; CDR3 protein: CASSVASGSWYEQYF
V gene: TRBV6-1; D gene: TRBD2; CDR3 length: 16; J gene: TRBJ2-2; clone size: .; CDR3 DNA: TGTGCCAGCGCCCCGGTCCCTAGCGGGAGGTCCGGGGAGCTGTTTTTT; CDR3 protein: CASAPVPSGRSGELFF
V gene: TRBV10-3; D gene: TRBD1; CDR3 length: 14; J gene: TRBJ1-1; clone size: .; CDR3 DNA: TGTGCCACTCAGGGGGACAGGGATAACACTGAAGCTTTCTTT; CDR3 protein: CATQGDRDNTEAFF
V gene: TRBV6-2/TRBV6-3; D gene: TRBD2; CDR3 length: 18; J gene: TRBJ2-3; clone size: few; CDR3 DNA: TGTGCCAGCAGTTACCCGCCTGGGGTAGCGGGGCTCACAGATACGCAGTATTTT; CDR3 protein: CASSYPPGVAGLTDTQYF
V gene: TRBV4-3; D gene: .; CDR3 length: 16; J gene: TRBJ2-1; clone size: few; CDR3 DNA: TGCGCCAGCAGCCAAGATCCGGACGGCAAATACAATGAGCAGTTCTTC; CDR3 protein: CASSQDPDGKYNEQFF
V gene: TRBV4-2; D gene: TRBD2; CDR3 length: 19; J gene: TRBJ2-1; clone size: few; CDR3 DNA: TGTGCCAGCAGCCAAGATTTGTTACTAGCGGGGGCCGGGTCTGTGGAGCAGTTCTTC; CDR3 protein: CASSQDLLLAGAGSVEQFF
V gene: TRBV12-3/TRBV12-4; D gene: .; CDR3 length: 12; J gene: TRBJ2-1; clone size: .; CDR3 DNA: TGTGCCAGCAGGACAGGTCCCAATGAGCAGTTCTTC; CDR3 protein: CASRTGPNEQFF
V gene: TRBV18; D gene: .; CDR3 length: 14; J gene: TRBJ2-5; clone size: few; CDR3 DNA: TGTGCCAGCTCACCCGGTAGCCCTTGGGAGACCCAGTACTTC; CDR3 protein: CASSPGSPWETQYF
V gene: TRBV29-1; D gene: .; CDR3 length: 12; J gene: TRBJ1-4; clone size: few; CDR3 DNA: TGCAGCGGGGGGGGCAGTGGTGAAAAACTGTTTTTT; CDR3 protein: CSGGGSGEKLFF
V gene: TRBV6-6; D gene: .; CDR3 length: 15; J gene: TRBJ2-7; clone size: many; CDR3 DNA: TGTGCCAGCATCACGGACCAATCCCCCTCCTACGAGCAGTACTTC; CDR3 protein: CASITDQSPSYEQYF
V gene: TRBV7-2; D gene: TRBD2; CDR3 length: 15; J gene: TRBJ2-7; clone size: few; CDR3 DNA: TGTGCCAGCAGCTTCACTAGCGACATCACCTACGAGCAGTACTTC; CDR3 protein: CASSFTSDITYEQYF
V gene: TRBV12-3/TRBV12-4; D gene: .; CDR3 length: 13; J gene: TRBJ2-1; clone size: few; CDR3 DNA: TGTGCCAGCGCACCCGCGTCGTACAATGAGCAGTTCTTC; CDR3 protein: CASAPASYNEQFF
V gene: TRBV27; D gene: TRBD2; CDR3 length: 13; J gene: TRBJ2-7; clone size: .; CDR3 DNA: TGTGCCAGCAGTACGGGGGGGCTGTGGGAGCAGTACTTC; CDR3 protein: CASSTGGLWEQYF
V gene: TRBV10-3; D gene: TRBD1; CDR3 length: 14; J gene: TRBJ2-5; clone size: .; CDR3 DNA: TGTGCCATCAGGGCCACAGGGGGCAGGGAGACCCAGTACTTC; CDR3 protein: CAIRATGGRETQYF
V gene: TRBV7-9; D gene: .; CDR3 length: 13; J gene: TRBJ2-1; clone size: .; CDR3 DNA: TGTGCCAGCAGCTTAGGGGGAGTACGGGGAGAGTTCTTC; CDR3 protein: CASSLGGVRGEFF
V gene: TRBV4-1; D gene: .; CDR3 length: 16; J gene: TRBJ1-1; clone size: .; CDR3 DNA: TGCGCCAGCAGCCAAGAAGGGGTAGGGGAGGTTACTGAAGCTTTCTTT; CDR3 protein: CASSQEGVGEVTEAFF
V gene: TRBV9; D gene: TRBD2; CDR3 length: 15; J gene: TRBJ2-1; clone size: .; CDR3 DNA: TGTGCCAGCAGCGGGGGGACTAGCGGAGCCAATGAGCAGTTCTTC; CDR3 protein: CASSGGTSGANEQFF
V gene: TRBV7-2; D gene: .; CDR3 length: 11; J gene: TRBJ1-1; clone size: .; CDR3 DNA: TGTGCCTGCAGATCAGGGAGAGAAGCTTTCTTT; CDR3 protein: CACRSGREAFF
V gene: TRBV7-8; D gene: .; CDR3 length: 15; J gene: TRBJ2-1; clone size: few; CDR3 DNA: TGTGCCAGCAGCTCGCTGGGAATCGGGACCTCAGGGGAGTTCTTC; CDR3 protein: CASSSLGIGTSGEFF
V gene: TRBV7-2; D gene: .; CDR3 length: 14; J gene: TRBJ2-1; clone size: once; CDR3 DNA: TGTGCCAGCAGCTTGCCCCCCGCTAGCCGACTGACGTTCTTC; CDR3 protein: CASSLPPASRLTFF
V gene: TRBV20-1; D gene: .; CDR3 length: 13; J gene: TRBJ2-5; clone size: .; CDR3 DNA: TGCAGTGCTGAAGCGGTAGCGATCGAGACCCAGTACTTC; CDR3 protein: CSAEAVAIETQYF
V gene: TRBV29-1; D gene: TRBD1; CDR3 length: 19; J gene: TRBJ1-2; clone size: .; CDR3 DNA: TGCAGCGTTGAAGTCACCGTCCAGGGGGTCCCGACACGCAACTATGGCTACACCTTC; CDR3 protein: CSVEVTVQGVPTRNYGYTF
V gene: TRBV20-1; D gene: .; CDR3 length: 12; J gene: TRBJ2-7; clone size: few; CDR3 DNA: TGCAGTGCACCCCTCAACAGTTACGAGCAGTACTTC; CDR3 protein: CSAPLNSYEQYF
V gene: TRBV10-3; D gene: TRBD1; CDR3 length: 15; J gene: TRBJ1-5; clone size: .; CDR3 DNA: TGTGCCACCCTGGGACAGGCAACCCTCAATCAGCCCCAGCATTTT; CDR3 protein: CATLGQATLNQPQHF
V gene: TRBV29-1; D gene: .; CDR3 length: 15; J gene: TRBJ2-3; clone size: .; CDR3 DNA: TGCAGCGTGGGGTCCCTAGGACAGCCTACAGATACGCAGTATTTT; CDR3 protein: CSVGSLGQPTDTQYF
V gene: TRBV28; D gene: .; CDR3 length: 13; J gene: TRBJ2-5; clone size: .; CDR3 DNA: TGTGCCAGCAGCCGCCCTACTAGAGAATCCCAGTACTTC; CDR3 protein: CASSRPTRESQYF
V gene: TRBV7-7; D gene: .; CDR3 length: 14; J gene: TRBJ2-3; clone size: few; CDR3 DNA: TGTGCTAGCAGCCGCCTTCTAGGCACAGATACGCAGTATTTT; CDR3 protein: CASSRLLGTDTQYF
V gene: TRBV7-2; D gene: TRBD1; CDR3 length: 17; J gene: TRBJ2-5; clone size: few; CDR3 DNA: TGTGCCAGCACTCCTTCCTGGGACAGGACGTTCCAAGAGACCCAGTACTTC; CDR3 protein: CASTPSWDRTFQETQYF